This is a list of T cell receptor beta chains from one sample in a study of T cell changes during pregnancy in multiple sclerosis. Sequencing was performed with immunoSEQ multiplex PCR; in TCRdb, only in-frame clones are kept and a portion is missing. The data show around 130,000 clones, roughly 96% seen once. This specimen consisted of peripheral blood, obtained after pregnancy. The receptors stem from a female donor with multiple sclerosis, enrolled in a pregnancy study. The CDR3 runs from the conserved cysteine through the conserved F or W. Fields, in order: D gene, V gene, clone size, J gene, CDR3 length, CDR3 protein, CDR3 DNA. D genes are given only for firm matches. Clone size, where shown, is once, few, many, or a class for clones that have expanded.

TRBD2	TRBV11-2	-	TRBJ2-2	16	CASRALWGGDTGELFF	TGTGCCAGCAGAGCTCTTTGGGGAGGGGACACCGGGGAGCTGTTTTTT
TRBD1	TRBV28	-	TRBJ2-3	15	CASSFPDRGLDTQYF	TGTGCCAGCAGTTTCCCCGACAGGGGGTTAGATACGCAGTATTTT
TRBD2	TRBV7-7	few	TRBJ2-3	15	CASSLSSGISDTQYF	TGTGCTAGCAGCTTGTCTAGCGGGATTTCAGATACGCAGTATTTT
-	TRBV19	-	TRBJ2-7	14	CASSILLNSYEQYF	TGTGCCAGTAGTATTCTACTTAACTCCTACGAGCAGTACTTC
-	TRBV28	once	TRBJ2-7	13	CASSLRGSYEQYF	TGTGCCAGCAGTTTACGCGGTTCCTACGAGCAGTACTTC
-	TRBV6-5	-	TRBJ1-1	13	CASSYGLGGRAFF	TGTGCCAGCAGTTACGGGTTGGGGGGGCGAGCTTTCTTT
-	TRBV7-9	-	TRBJ2-7	15	CASSSSLSGDYEQYF	TGTGCCAGCAGCTCCTCGCTTTCGGGGGACTACGAGCAGTACTTC
-	TRBV10-3	-	TRBJ2-3	14	CATRIAESTDTQYF	TGTGCCACGAGAATAGCGGAGAGCACAGATACGCAGTATTTT
TRBD2	TRBV7-9	-	TRBJ2-1	16	CASSPRGSGRGNEQFF	TGTGCCAGCAGCCCCAGAGGTAGCGGGAGAGGGAATGAGCAGTTCTTC
-	TRBV18	-	TRBJ2-5	13	CASSPKAGETQYF	TGTGCCAGCTCACCAAAAGCGGGAGAGACCCAGTACTTC
TRBD2	TRBV28	-	TRBJ2-3	15	CASNLGLAGLDTQYF	TGTGCCAGCAACCTGGGACTAGCGGGATTAGATACGCAGTATTTT
TRBD2	TRBV10-1	-	TRBJ2-5	17	CASSEPMTSGRGKTQYF	TGCGCCAGCAGTGAGCCGATGACTAGCGGGAGGGGGAAGACCCAGTACTTC
TRBD2	TRBV5-1	-	TRBJ2-3	15	CASSWTSGSTDTQYF	TGCGCCAGCAGCTGGACTAGCGGAAGCACAGATACGCAGTATTTT
-	TRBV28	-	TRBJ1-1	15	CASMFGGVLGGEAFF	TGTGCCAGCATGTTTGGGGGGGTCCTCGGGGGTGAAGCTTTCTTT
-	TRBV5-6	-	TRBJ2-4	17	CASGFRGSRVFENIQYF	TGTGCCAGCGGGTTTCGGGGTTCAAGGGTTTTCGAAAACATTCAGTACTTC
-	TRBV28	-	TRBJ2-7	14	CASSLARLAGEQYF	TGTGCCAGCAGTTTAGCGAGGCTAGCTGGCGAGCAGTACTTC
-	TRBV21-1	-	TRBJ2-3	19	CASTRLAGVRGELPDTQYF	TGTGCCAGCACCCGACTAGCGGGAGTTAGGGGCGAACTACCAGATACGCAGTATTTT
TRBD1	TRBV15	-	TRBJ2-5	14	CATSRDRGLETQYF	TGTGCCACCAGCAGAGATAGGGGGCTGGAGACCCAGTACTTC
TRBD1	TRBV18	-	TRBJ2-6	17	CASSSGQGMTGANVLTF	TGTGCCAGCTCGTCGGGACAGGGTATGACTGGGGCCAACGTCCTGACTTTC
-	TRBV6-6	-	TRBJ1-1	12	CASSYGTGEAFF	TGTGCCAGCAGTTACGGTACAGGCGAAGCTTTCTTT
-	TRBV7-3	-	TRBJ1-2	13	CASSSGPGEGYTF	TGTGCCAGCAGCTCCGGGCCCGGGGAAGGCTACACCTTC
-	TRBV27	-	TRBJ1-1	14	CASSFVPGNTEAFF	TGTGCCAGCAGTTTTGTACCGGGGAACACTGAAGCTTTCTTT
-	TRBV6-5	-	TRBJ1-4	14	CASSEGGRAEKLFF	TGTGCCAGCAGTGAAGGGGGGAGGGCTGAAAAACTGTTTTTT
-	TRBV6-4	-	TRBJ2-2	16	CASRGKGLLEPGELFF	TGTGCCAGCAGAGGCAAGGGGCTTTTAGAACCCGGGGAGCTGTTTTTT
-	TRBV4-2	-	TRBJ1-2	17	CASSPPAGSLFISGYTF	TGTGCCAGCAGCCCCCCGGCAGGTTCTCTTTTTATCTCTGGCTACACCTTC
-	TRBV7-2	-	TRBJ1-4	13	CASSHEGNEKLFF	TGTGCCAGCAGCCATGAGGGTAATGAAAAACTGTTTTTT
TRBD1	TRBV5-1	-	TRBJ2-7	14	CASSSTGFTYEQYF	TGCGCCAGCAGCTCGACAGGGTTCACCTACGAGCAGTACTTC
-	TRBV19	-	TRBJ1-1	13	CASSIAWNTEAFF	TGTGCCAGTAGTATAGCCTGGAACACTGAAGCTTTCTTT
TRBD1	TRBV29-1	-	TRBJ2-7	14	CSVEMDRGLGEQYF	TGCAGCGTTGAGATGGACAGGGGGCTAGGAGAGCAGTACTTC
-	TRBV7-2	-	TRBJ1-1	14	CASSFGQPSTEAFF	TGTGCCAGCAGCTTTGGACAGCCGAGTACTGAAGCTTTCTTT
-	TRBV15	-	TRBJ1-4	17	CATAVQPRLATNEKLFF	TGTGCCACCGCGGTTCAGCCGAGGCTGGCAACTAATGAAAAACTGTTTTTT
TRBD2	TRBV7-8	-	TRBJ2-1	16	CASSPDGLAGGNEQFF	TGTGCCAGCAGCCCAGACGGACTAGCGGGAGGCAATGAGCAGTTCTTC
TRBD1	TRBV29-1	-	TRBJ2-7	13	CSVDTDRGDEQYF	TGCAGCGTTGACACAGACAGGGGGGACGAGCAGTACTTC
TRBD1	TRBV5-1	-	TRBJ2-7	14	CASKLRQGLDEQYF	TGCGCCAGCAAACTCAGACAGGGTCTAGACGAGCAGTACTTC
TRBD1	TRBV28	-	TRBJ2-7	13	CASRSTGLHEQYF	TGTGCCAGCAGGTCGACAGGGCTCCACGAGCAGTACTTC
-	TRBV7-8	once	TRBJ2-1	16	CASSPRRVFERDEQFF	TGTGCCAGCAGCCCTAGACGAGTATTCGAGCGGGATGAGCAGTTCTTC
TRBD2	TRBV2	-	TRBJ2-7	12	CASESGRVEQYF	TGTGCCTCAGAGAGCGGGAGGGTCGAGCAGTACTTC
TRBD1	TRBV28	-	TRBJ1-5	17	CASSSPLGQGGNQPQHF	TGTGCCAGCAGTTCACCTTTGGGACAGGGTGGCAATCAGCCCCAGCATTTT
-	TRBV27	-	TRBJ2-1	13	CASSLSSGNEQFF	TGTGCCAGCAGTTTATCGTCCGGCAATGAGCAGTTCTTC
-	TRBV7-2	-	TRBJ1-2	14	CASSLSNRMYGYTF	TGTGCCAGCAGCTTATCCAACAGGATGTACGGCTACACCTTC
TRBD1	TRBV18	once	TRBJ1-1	17	CASSPRTGADSGTEAFF	TGTGCCAGCTCACCCCGTACAGGGGCCGACTCAGGCACTGAAGCTTTCTTT
TRBD2	TRBV7-2	-	TRBJ2-5	17	CASSLASGGAGSETQYF	TGTGCCAGCAGCCTAGCCTCGGGGGGGGCCGGGTCGGAGACCCAGTACTTC
-	TRBV6-5	-	TRBJ2-7	16	CASSYSAGLLIVEQYF	TGTGCCAGCAGTTACTCTGCGGGACTCTTGATTGTCGAGCAGTACTTC
TRBD1	TRBV7-9	-	TRBJ2-1	16	CASSLPDRVVGNEQFF	TGTGCCAGCAGCTTACCTGACAGGGTCGTTGGCAATGAGCAGTTCTTC
TRBD1	TRBV18	-	TRBJ2-1	15	CASSPATGSYNEQFF	TGTGCCAGCTCACCTGCGACAGGGAGCTACAATGAGCAGTTCTTC
TRBD2	TRBV15	-	TRBJ2-5	19	CATSRDPQRPSGVRETQYF	TGTGCCACCAGCAGAGATCCCCAAAGACCTAGCGGGGTGAGAGAGACCCAGTACTTC
TRBD1	TRBV6-1	-	TRBJ1-5	15	CASRPGQGRNQPQHF	TGTGCCAGCAGACCTGGACAGGGCCGGAATCAGCCCCAGCATTTT
-	TRBV21-1	-	TRBJ1-1	13	CASSTPNRGEAFF	TGTGCCAGCAGCACACCAAACAGGGGTGAAGCTTTCTTT
-	TRBV6-6	-	TRBJ2-7	15	CASSLDWVGSYEQYF	TGTGCCAGCAGTCTAGACTGGGTTGGGTCCTACGAGCAGTACTTC
TRBD1	TRBV5-1	-	TRBJ1-1	16	CASSLDRGALDTEAFF	TGCGCCAGCAGCTTGGACAGGGGGGCTCTGGACACTGAAGCTTTCTTT
TRBD1	TRBV6-5	-	TRBJ1-5	14	CASRGTGGNQPQHF	TGTGCCAGCCGTGGGACAGGGGGCAATCAGCCCCAGCATTTT
TRBD1	TRBV29-1	-	TRBJ1-1	15	CSASGTGGASTEAFF	TGCAGCGCCTCCGGGACAGGGGGCGCGAGCACTGAAGCTTTCTTT
-	TRBV6-5	-	TRBJ1-4	15	CASSYSRGGKEKLFF	TGTGCCAGCAGTTACTCAAGGGGAGGGAAAGAAAAACTGTTTTTT
-	TRBV7-2	-	TRBJ2-5	14	CASSLRRSQETQYF	TGTGCCAGCAGCTTGAGGCGGAGCCAAGAGACCCAGTACTTC